Following are 18 T cell receptor beta chains from one sample sequenced in a study of T cell responses to AZD1222 COVID-19 vaccine. The method was immunoSEQ multiplex PCR; TCRdb's version includes in-frame clones alone and lacks a portion of them. This repertoire shows some 80,000 clones, 88% found once; its top ten account for 9% to 10%. Sequenced material: peripheral blood, taken 28 days after the second dose of the MenACWY control vaccine. The source is an adult who received the MenACWY meningococcal vaccine as a control.

This chain's CDR3 is CASRTYSNQPQHF. For the CDR3, the DNA is TGTGCCAGTAGGACCTACAGCAATCAGCCCCAGCATTTT. The V gene is TRBV19, the J gene TRBJ1-5; no firm D call. CDR3 length: 13 residues. The germline V gene encodes CDR1 LNHDA and CDR2 SQIVND (reference sequence). V was cut by 6 bases and J by 1 base, with 7 bases left in between. The full variable domain, its missing parts supplied by reference TRBV19 and TRBJ1-5, is DGGITQSPKYLFRKEGQNVTLSCEQNLNHDAMYWYRQDPGQGLRLIYYSQIVNDFQKGDIAEGYSVSREKKESFPLTVTSAQKNPTAFYLCASRTYSNQPQHFGDGTRLSIL.

This chain joins TRBV15 and TRBJ1-1; no clear D. With 1 base removed from V and 5 bases from J, the gap between germline ends came to 5 bases. In germline, CDR1 is LNHNV, CDR2 YYDKDF (reference sequence). CDR3 length: 12 amino acids. CDR3 bases: TGTGCCACCAGCAGAGCGGGGACTGAAGCTTTCTTT. It translates to CATSRAGTEAFF. Complete variable domain (other parts from reference TRBV15 and TRBJ1-1): DAMVIQNPRYQVTQFGKPVTLSCSQTLNHNVMYWYQQKSSQAPKLLFHYYDKDFNNEADTPDNFQSRRPNTSFCFLDIRSPGLGDTAMYLCATSRAGTEAFFGQGTRLTVV.

V gene TRBV10-3 combines with J gene TRBJ1-5; D is undetermined. Germline CDR1 reads ENHRY; CDR2 reads SYGVKD. The V end was cut by 10 bases, the J end by 4 bases, with 14 bases between. The CDR3 runs to 13 residues. The CDR3 spells CANPSPGNQPQHF. In DNA, the CDR3 is TGTGCCAACCCATCCCCGGGGAATCAGCCCCAGCATTTT.

This clone is medium-sized. This chain links TRBV19 with TRBJ2-7, with D perhaps TRBD1 (6 bases). Trimming removed 6 bases at V and 7 bases at J, with 19 bases between. This CDR3 spans 14 amino acids. Germline CDR1 and CDR2: LNHDA and SQIVND (reference sequence). DNA of the CDR3: TGTGCCAGTAGGACGACAGGAGCCTGGGGGGAGCAGTACTTC. Translating gives CASRTTGAWGEQYF.

The J gene is TRBJ2-2, the V gene TRBV15; D possibly corresponds to TRBD2 (6 bases). V lost 5 bases and J 0 bases, leaving 22 bases between the germline ends. The germline V gene has CDR1 LNHNV and CDR2 YYDKDF (reference sequence). There are 19 residues in the CDR3. CDR3 protein: CATSPDTAGRNANTGELFF. As DNA, the CDR3 is TGTGCCACCAGCCCAGACACAGCAGGGAGGAACGCGAACACCGGGGAGCTGTTTTTT.

The V call is TRBV11-2, the J call TRBJ2-7; the match to TRBD1 covers 8 bases. This CDR3 has 17 residues. CDR1 is SGHAT, CDR2 FQNNGV, per germline. V dropped 1 base and J dropped 6; count of bases not matched to a gene: 14. The CDR3 spells CASSLVGSLLTGGEQYF. The CDR3 DNA is TGTGCCAGCAGCTTAGTCGGGTCCTTGCTAACAGGGGGCGAGCAGTACTTC.

The rearrangement links TRBV6-1 to TRBJ2-7; D tentatively fits TRBD1 or TRBD2 (5 bases each). Per germline, CDR1 MNHNS and CDR2 SASEGT. The V gene lost 3 bases and the J gene lost 9 bases, with 21 bases spanning the gap. The CDR3 covers 15 residues. The CDR3 bases are TGTGCCAGCAGTGACAACCGGGACCGAGCTACGGGGCAGTACTTC. It encodes CASSDNRDRATGQYF.

The V call is TRBV4-2, the J call TRBJ1-5; 10 bases map to TRBD1. The J segment lost 5 bases and the V segment lost 5 bases, leaving 6 bases of the junction unmatched. The CDR3 totals 15 residues. Germline V lookup: CDR1 LGHNA, CDR2 YNFKEQ. CDR3 in DNA: TGTGCCAGCAGCGGCCGGGACAGGGGTGATCAGCCCCAGCATTTT. Amino acid sequence: CASSGRDRGDQPQHF.

The chain links TRBV29-1 to TRBJ1-4; tentative D call: TRBD1 (6 bases). V was shortened by 5 bases and J by 3 bases, with 13 bases between the two germline ends. This CDR3 is built from 14 residues. Germline V gene sequence: CDR1 SQVTM, CDR2 ANQGSEA. CDR3 loop: CSVPGPGANEKLFF. CDR3 nucleotides: TGCAGCGTTCCGGGCCCAGGGGCTAATGAAAAACTGTTTTTT.

CDR3 protein: CASSLPQGSTDTQYF. DNA of the CDR3: TGCGCCAGCAGCTTGCCTCAGGGTAGCACAGATACGCAGTATTTT. The chain joins TRBV5-1 to TRBJ2-3; a possible D gene is TRBD1 (5 bases). Trimming took off 1 base at V and 0 bases at J, with 9 bases between the two ends. CDR1 and CDR2 (germline): SGHRS, YFSETQ. The CDR3 totals 15 residues.

CDR3 sequence reads: CASSLIPKQGNTEAFF. The CDR3 DNA reads TGCGCCAGCAGCTTGATACCAAAACAGGGGAACACTGAAGCTTTCTTT. The chain employs TRBV5-1 and TRBJ1-1; a weak D match, TRBD1 (6 bases). The V end lost 1 base, the J end lost 1 base, and 14 bases lay between the germline ends. The CDR3 totals 16 residues. In germline, CDR1 is SGHRS, CDR2 YFSETQ.

CDR3 in DNA: TGTGCCAGCAGCCCACCGGGACCCGTGAATCAGCCCCAGCATTTT. Translated, it gives CASSPPGPVNQPQHF. The chain links TRBV7-8 to TRBJ1-5, with D tentatively TRBD1 (5 bases). The ends were cut back, 5 bases at V and 4 bases at J, with 15 bases in the middle. The CDR3 spans 15 residues. Germline CDR1 reads SGHVS; CDR2 reads FQNEAQ.

The chain uses TRBV4-3 and TRBJ1-6; D perhaps matches TRBD1 (6 bases). The length of the CDR3 is 18 residues. From germline, CDR1 is LGHNA and CDR2 YSLEER. Deletions cut 2 bases from V and 0 bases from J, with 14 bases between. CDR3 in DNA: TGCGCCAGCAGCCAATTCCCAGGGGATAGCTCCTATAATTCACCCCTCCACTTT. Amino acid sequence: CASSQFPGDSSYNSPLHF.

This clone was picked up one time. The chain uses TRBV28 and TRBJ1-2; 10 positions agree with TRBD1. Trimming took 2 bases from V and 4 from J; bases not matched to a gene: 7. CDR1 and CDR2 (germline): MDHEN, SYDVKM. The CDR3 is 16 amino acids. The CDR3 nucleotides are TGTGCCAGCAGTTTAAAAAGCAGGACAGGGGGCTATGGCTACACCTTC. As protein: CASSLKSRTGGYGYTF.

The gene calls are TRBV19 and TRBJ2-2; TRBD1 might be the D (5 bases). Germline assignment: CDR1 LNHDA and CDR2 SQIVND (reference sequence). V lost 5 bases, J lost 0 bases, and 16 bases lay in between. The CDR3 runs to 17 residues. The CDR3 DNA reads TGTGCCAGTAGTCCATCTCAGAAGGGGACGAACACCGGGGAGCTGTTTTTT. It codes for CASSPSQKGTNTGELFF.

The rearrangement links TRBV30 to TRBJ1-5; TRBD1 agrees at 9 bases. The CDR3 spans 14 residues. Germline CDR1 GTSNPN, CDR2 SVGIG (reference sequence). The J segment lost 4 bases and the V segment lost 6 bases, leaving 7 bases of the junction unmatched. CDR3 sequence: CACLDRGWNQPQHF. CDR3 in DNA: TGTGCCTGTTTGGACAGGGGATGGAATCAGCCCCAGCATTTT.

This clone was detected only a few times. V and J are TRBV30 and TRBJ1-6, with D unclear. The CDR3 totals 15 residues. The V gene lost 3 bases and the J gene lost 7 bases, with 16 bases spanning the gap. CDR1 and CDR2 (germline): GTSNPN, SVGIG (reference sequence). CDR3 nucleotides: TGTGCCTGGAGCGGAAGGACCAGGTTAAATTCACCCCTCCACTTT. Protein product: CAWSGRTRLNSPLHF.

The chain combines TRBV29-1 with TRBJ1-1; 10 nucleotides align to TRBD1. V lost 6 bases and J lost 4; bases outside the gene matches: 2. Germline lookup yields CDR1 SQVTM and CDR2 ANQGSEA. The CDR3 is 12 residues long. CDR3 nucleotide sequence: TGCAGCGTCGACAGGGGGCCCACTGAAGCTTTCTTT. Its protein is CSVDRGPTEAFF.